This T cell receptor (beta chain) was sequenced during a study of response to subunit inactivated influenza vaccine (dated by TCRdb to the late 2010s). Broadly, across the study: To follow how T cells responded to a trivalent subunit inactivated influenza vaccine, the researchers relied on deep quantitative profiling of the T cell receptor repertoire. Overall study outcomes, separate from this receptor: The authors proposed that each seasonal influenza vaccination may bring in only a limited number of new T cells.

The library was obtained by RT-PCR. The reads were generated on an Illumina HiSeq 2500. TCRdb handled the public reads itself, with Q25 trimming in fastp and clone calling in MiXCR, and kept productive beta chains. Records with the same CDR3 protein are collapsed into one entry carrying the most frequent genes and DNA. Present in this sample are under 750,000 distinct CDR3 sequences, about an eighth of which were seen just once. The biggest ten clones account for 10% to 13% of the sample. With respect to this clonotype: This clone's antigen is unknown. Base qualities are missing; no much larger clone stands one base away.

Here V drops 1 base and J drops 10 bases, and the junction holds 4 bases not matched to any gene. From the germline V gene (reference sequence), CDR1 is DFQATT and CDR2 is SNEGSKA. The CDR3 has 12 amino acids, counting the end cysteine and phenylalanine. The DNA shown is the 36-base CDR3, in frame from base 1. This receptor was identified in a man aged 50 to 60 who received an inactivated influenza vaccine. Donor details come from another sample of the same person, matched by shared clones. The material sequenced was PBMCs from blood, taken on the day of vaccination. This chain joins TRBV20-1 to TRBJ1-1; 9 central nucleotides agree with TRBD1. In nucleotide form, the sequence is TGCAGTGCTAGAGGACAGGGGGACGGAGCTTTCTTT. Translated, this gives CSARGQGDGAFF.